Listed here are 2 T cell receptor beta chains from one sample, sequenced in a study of blood T cell repertoires in COVID-19. Produced via immunoSEQ multiplex PCR; TCRdb's table is partial and in-frame only. The sample has just over 250,000 clones, 91% seen once. The sequencing sample was made of peripheral blood. The source of these receptors is a person between 18 and 35 years old with COVID-19, enrolled during active disease.

V and J are TRBV5-1 and TRBJ2-1, with TRBD2 identical over 11 bases. Per the germline V gene, CDR1 is SGHRS and CDR2 is YFSETQ. The CDR3 covers 17 residues. V was pared by 2 bases and J by 2 bases, with 6 bases of the junction left unmatched. CDR3 protein: CASSFSSGGLPYNEQFF. CDR3 coding DNA: TGCGCCAGCAGCTTTTCTAGCGGGGGGCTACCCTACAATGAGCAGTTCTTC.

The genes are TRBV15 and TRBJ2-7; D uncertain. The length of the CDR3 is 16 residues. CDR1 and CDR2 (germline): LNHNV, YYDKDF (reference sequence). V lost 0 bases and J 1 base, leaving 13 bases between the germline ends. As DNA, the CDR3 is TGTGCCACCAGCAGAGATCTTCTAGGCCAGTCCTACGAGCAGTACTTC. Translated: CATSRDLLGQSYEQYF.